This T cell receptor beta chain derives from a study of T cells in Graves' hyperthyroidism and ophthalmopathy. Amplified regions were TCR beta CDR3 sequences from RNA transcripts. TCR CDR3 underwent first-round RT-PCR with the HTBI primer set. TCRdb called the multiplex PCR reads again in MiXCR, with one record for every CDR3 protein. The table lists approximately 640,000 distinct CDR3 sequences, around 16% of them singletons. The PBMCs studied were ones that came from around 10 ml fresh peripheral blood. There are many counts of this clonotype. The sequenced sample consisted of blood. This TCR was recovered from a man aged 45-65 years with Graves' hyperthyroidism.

The CDR3 spells CATSRDRSGGTEAFF. For the CDR3, the DNA is TGTGCCACCAGCAGAGATAGGAGTGGAGGCACTGAAGCTTTCTTT. This sequence joins TRBV15 and TRBJ1-1, with D unclear. CDR1 LNHNV and CDR2 YYDKDF come from the germline V gene (reference sequence). The ends were cut back, 0 bases at V and 4 bases at J, with 12 bases in the middle. The CDR3 spans 15 residues.